The 30 T cell receptor beta chains reported below all come from one sample, sequenced in a study of T-cell reconstitution after alpha-beta-depleted transplantation in children. Unique molecular identifiers featured in how the TCRbeta library was prepared. TCRdb processed the PCR reads anew with MiXCR; each CDR3 protein has one entry. The sample lists fewer than 750,000 distinct CDR3 sequences, more than 20% occurring once. The specimen comprised PBMCs, sampled before TCRalphabeta/CD19-depleted stem cell transplant. These receptors came from a boy younger than two with Wiskott-Aldrich syndrome, due to receive a stem cell transplant.

The chain links TRBV2 to TRBJ2-5; 7 positions agree with TRBD1. J lost 5 bases, V lost 8 bases, and 8 bases had no gene match. The CDR3 has 13 amino acids. The germline CDR1 and CDR2 sequences are SNHLY and FYNNEI. CDR3 DNA sequence: TGTGCCAGCTTTAAGGGGGCATTGGAGACCCAGTACTTC. This gives the protein CASFKGALETQYF.

A few counts support this clonotype. The J gene is TRBJ2-7, the V gene TRBV4-2; the D call may be TRBD1 or TRBD2 (5 bases each). Germline V gene data show CDR1 as LGHNA and CDR2 as YNFKEQ. The CDR3 runs 15 residues. V lost 1 base and J 0 bases, leaving 10 bases between the germline ends. The CDR3 DNA is TGTGCCAGCAGCCAAGGAGGGACGGCCTCCTACGAGCAGTACTTC. Its translation: CASSQGGTASYEQYF.

The CDR3 is CASRDRGAQYF. In DNA form, the CDR3 reads TGTGCCAGCAGGGACAGGGGTGCCCAGTACTTC. V usage is TRBV12-3 or TRBV12-4 and J usage is TRBJ2-5; 9 bases match TRBD1. The J segment lost 9 bases and the V segment lost 6 bases, leaving 2 bases of the junction unmatched. CDR3 length: 11 residues.

A few counts support this clonotype. The chain recombines TRBV5-1 with TRBJ2-3, with TRBD2 matching over 13 bases. The V gene's germline CDR1 is SGHRS and CDR2 YFSETQ. Unmatched junction bases numbered 5, after V lost 7 bases and J lost 6 bases. The CDR3 consists of 14 residues. This CDR3 reads CASGTSGTGDTQYF. CDR3 DNA sequence: TGCGCCAGCGGGACTAGCGGGACGGGCGATACGCAGTATTTT.

V gene TRBV5-5 combines with J gene TRBJ1-2; D is unresolved. V shed 3 bases and J shed 5 bases, with 11 bases lying between them. Germline V gene sequence: CDR1 SGHKS, CDR2 YYEKEE (reference sequence). This CDR3 has 13 residues. CDR3 residues: CASSSGGEYGYTF. CDR3 coding DNA: TGTGCCAGCAGCTCGGGTGGAGAATATGGCTACACCTTC.

This clonotype was observed a handful of times. The chain carries TRBV5-1 and TRBJ2-2, with TRBD2 identical over 15 bases. The ends lost 3 bases at V and 0 bases at J; junction bases unmatched: 6. The CDR3 spans 19 residues. Germline V gives CDR1 SGHRS, CDR2 YFSETQ. The CDR3 sequence is CASSSLGLAGGPNTGELFF. In nucleotides, the CDR3 is TGCGCCAGCAGCTCCTTAGGACTAGCGGGAGGGCCGAACACCGGGGAGCTGTTTTTT.

This clonotype was observed a handful of times. The gene calls are TRBV25-1 and TRBJ1-4; D gene uncertain. The V end lost 2 bases, the J end lost 0 bases, and 7 bases lay between the germline ends. This CDR3 contains 15 residues. CDR1 is MGHDK and CDR2 is SYGVNS in the germline V gene. Here the CDR3 DNA reads TGTGCCAGCAGTGAAGGCGGTGCAACTAATGAAAAACTGTTTTTT. Translating it yields CASSEGGATNEKLFF.

The CDR3 reads CSAKDRGSLGTQYF. Written as DNA, the CDR3 is TGCAGTGCCAAGGACAGGGGAAGCTTAGGGACCCAGTACTTC. V usage is TRBV20-1 and J usage is TRBJ2-5, with 9 bases fitting TRBD1. The CDR3 length is 14 residues. V lost 6 bases, J lost 7 bases, and 12 bases stayed unmatched. Looked up from germline, CDR1 is DFQATT and CDR2 is SNEGSKA (reference sequence).

This clonotype was seen more than once but under ten times. The CDR3 spells CASTGGRIGADTQYF. CDR3 DNA sequence: TGCGCCAGCACCGGCGGGAGGATAGGGGCAGATACGCAGTATTTT. The chain recombines TRBV5-1 with TRBJ2-3; 8 bases fit TRBD2. CDR1 and CDR2 from the germline V gene are SGHRS and YFSETQ. The ends lost 6 bases at V and 4 bases at J; junction bases unmatched: 10. The CDR3 length is 15 residues.

V is TRBV30 and J is TRBJ2-7; D is undetermined. CDR3 length: 13 amino acids. The V gene lost 0 bases and the J gene lost 2 bases, with 8 bases spanning the gap. Germline V gene sequence: CDR1 GTSNPN, CDR2 SVGIG (reference sequence). The DNA of the CDR3 is TGTGCCTGGAGTGTACGGTCCACCTACGAGCAGTACTTC. This encodes CAWSVRSTYEQYF.

J is TRBJ2-7 and V is TRBV5-1; D is perhaps TRBD2 (6 bases). The V end lost 4 bases, the J end lost 2 bases, and 19 bases lay between the germline ends. Per the germline V gene, CDR1 is SGHRS and CDR2 is YFSETQ. The CDR3 loop spans 16 amino acids. The CDR3 reads CASSPWLDSGAYEQYF. CDR3 in DNA: TGCGCCAGCAGCCCATGGCTGGACTCGGGGGCCTACGAGCAGTACTTC. Using reference TRBV5-1 and TRBJ2-7 for the parts outside the CDR3, the full variable domain is KAGVTQTPRYLIKTRGQQVTLSCSPISGHRSVSWYQQTPGQGLQFLFEYFSETQRNKGNFPGRFSGRQFSNSRSEMNVSTLELGDSALYLCASSPWLDSGAYEQYFGPGTRLTVT.

This clonotype was picked up a small number of times. J is TRBJ1-2 and V is TRBV3-1; D is perhaps TRBD1 (5 bases). The CDR3 sequence is 13 residues long. Germline-derived CDR1 and CDR2 are LGHDT and YNNKEL (reference sequence). V was clipped by 1 base and J by 8 bases, with 11 bases between them. The CDR3 DNA follows: TGTGCCAGCAGCCAAGGGTCGGCAGGGGGCTACACCTTC. This translates into CASSQGSAGGYTF.

This clonotype has only a few counts. In DNA, the CDR3 is TGCGCCAGCAGGCTATCGAACACCGGGGAGCTGTTTTTT. Translated: CASRLSNTGELFF. The rearrangement joins TRBV5-1 to TRBJ2-2, with D uncertain. The germline gives CDR1 SGHRS, CDR2 YFSETQ. The CDR3 covers 13 residues. Trimming took 5 bases from V and 0 from J, leaving 5 bases between them. Together with reference TRBV5-1 and TRBJ2-2, the CDR3 gives the full variable domain: KAGVTQTPRYLIKTRGQQVTLSCSPISGHRSVSWYQQTPGQGLQFLFEYFSETQRNKGNFPGRFSGRQFSNSRSEMNVSTLELGDSALYLCASRLSNTGELFFGEGSRLTVL.

Remarks on this clonotype: At one end the junction does not follow the germline gene, possibly because of a read error. This sequence joins TRBV5-5 and TRBJ2-1, with TRBD2 matching over 8 bases. Germline V gene data show CDR1 as SGHKS and CDR2 as YYEKEE (reference sequence). CDR3 length: 13 residues. The CDR3 DNA reads as TGTGCCAGCAGCTTGGCATCCGGGACTAGGACGCTCTTC. Translation: CASSLASGTRTLF. The entire variable domain, with the rest obtained from reference TRBV5-5 and TRBJ2-1, is as follows: DAGVTQSPTHLIKTRGQQVTLRCSPISGHKSVSWYQQVLGQGPQFIFQYYEKEERGRGNFPDRFSARQFPNYSSELNVNALLLGDSALYLCASSLASGTRTLFGPGTRLTVL.

This clonotype was seen only a few times. In DNA form, the CDR3 reads TGCGCCAGCAGCTCCTCAGCGGGTGGGTACAATGAGCAGTTCTTC. It is translated as CASSSSAGGYNEQFF. The rearrangement links TRBV5-1 to TRBJ2-1, with D maybe TRBD2 (6 bases). Germline assignment: CDR1 SGHRS and CDR2 YFSETQ. This CDR3 spans 15 amino acids. V was cut by 3 bases and J by 4 bases, with 14 bases left in between.

This clonotype has more than one count but fewer than ten. This chain links TRBV5-1 with TRBJ2-5; 14 bases line up with TRBD2. Germline V gene lookup returns CDR1 SGHRS and CDR2 YFSETQ. The trim removed 4 bases at V and 2 bases at J, leaving 10 bases unmatched. CDR3 length: 18 residues. The CDR3 loop is CASSPGLAGAPRQETQYF. The CDR3 coding sequence is TGCGCCAGCAGCCCGGGACTAGCGGGAGCTCCACGACAAGAGACCCAGTACTTC.

The rearrangement uses TRBV12-3 or TRBV12-4 and TRBJ2-1, with 8 bases matching TRBD2. This CDR3 region has 15 residues. Trimming removed 5 bases from V and 4 bases from J; junction bases left unmatched: 7. The CDR3 loop reads CASSRAGVIYNEQFF. The CDR3 nucleotides are TGTGCCAGCAGTCGAGCGGGAGTGATATACAATGAGCAGTTCTTC.

The chain is built from TRBV7-7 and TRBJ2-2; TRBD1 might be the D (5 bases). CDR1 and CDR2 from the germline V gene are SSHAT and FNYEAQ (reference sequence). V shed 5 bases and J shed 2 bases, with 12 bases lying between them. CDR3 size: 15 residues. The CDR3 bases are TGTGCCAGCAGCAGACAGAGAGGTAACACCGGGGAGCTGTTTTTT. Amino acid sequence: CASSRQRGNTGELFF.

This clonotype has a handful of counts. The rearrangement joins TRBV10-3 to TRBJ2-7; 7 nucleotides agree with TRBD1. Trimming at V came to 6 bases and at J to 3 bases, leaving 5 bases not matched to a gene. There are 13 residues in the CDR3. The V gene's germline CDR1 is ENHRY and CDR2 SYGVKD. The CDR3 spells CAISHGQDYEQYF. The CDR3 DNA follows: TGTGCCATCAGCCACGGACAGGACTACGAGCAGTACTTC.

This clonotype has just a few counts. The genes are TRBV7-9 and TRBJ2-1; tentative D call: TRBD2 (5 bases). Germline V gene sequence: CDR1 SEHNR, CDR2 FQNEAQ (reference sequence). The CDR3 length is 15 residues. Trimming cost V 1 base and J 7 bases, with 14 bases left between them. Written as DNA, the CDR3 is TGTGCCAGCAGCTTAGTTCTAGCTGACATGAATGAGCAGTTCTTC. Translating it yields CASSLVLADMNEQFF. Supplemented by reference TRBV7-9 and TRBJ2-1, the full variable domain reads DTGVSQNPRHKITKRGQNVTFRCDPISEHNRLYWYRQTLGQGPEFLTYFQNEAQLEKSRLLSDRFSAERPKGSFSTLEIQRTEQGDSAMYLCASSLVLADMNEQFFGPGTRLTVL.

This chain connects TRBV4-1 to TRBJ2-3; 9 nucleotides match TRBD2. The CDR3 totals 15 residues. V dropped 1 base and J dropped 4; count of bases not matched to a gene: 3. Germline values: CDR1 MGHRA, CDR2 YSYEKL. The CDR3 DNA reads as TGCGCCAGCAGCCAAGTGGCTAGCGGGGCAGATACGCAGTATTTT. Amino acids: CASSQVASGADTQYF.

V and J are TRBV20-1 and TRBJ2-3, with 9 positions matching TRBD2. This CDR3 has 18 residues. Trimming cost V 1 base and J 2 bases; bases outside gene matches: 13. From germline, CDR1 is DFQATT and CDR2 SNEGSKA (reference sequence). CDR3: CSARGDLLTSGNTDTQYF. CDR3 coding DNA: TGCAGTGCTAGAGGGGACCTATTGACTAGCGGAAACACAGATACGCAGTATTTT.

In nucleotides, the CDR3 is TGTGCCTGGACCCAGCCTCGGGGCGGACATGATACGCAGTATTTT. Amino acid sequence: CAWTQPRGGHDTQYF. The rearrangement links TRBV30 to TRBJ2-3; D may correspond to TRBD1 or TRBD2 (5 bases each). Deletions cut 4 bases from V and 6 bases from J, with 20 bases between. The CDR3 is 15 amino acids. Per the germline V gene, CDR1 is GTSNPN and CDR2 is SVGIG (reference sequence). Combining the CDR3 with reference TRBV30 and TRBJ2-3 gives the whole variable domain SQTIHQWPATLVQPVGSPLSLECTVEGTSNPNLYWYRQAAGRGLQLLFYSVGIGQISSEVPQNLSASRPQDRQFILSSKKLLLSDSGFYLCAWTQPRGGHDTQYFGPGTRLTVL.

The V gene is TRBV30, the J gene TRBJ1-5, with 12 bases fitting TRBD1. Trimming at V came to 3 bases and at J to 5 bases, leaving 5 bases not matched to a gene. From germline, CDR1 is GTSNPN and CDR2 SVGIG (reference sequence). The CDR3 has 15 amino acids. This chain's CDR3 is CAWRTGTGGHQPQHF. CDR3 DNA sequence: TGTGCCTGGAGAACCGGGACAGGGGGCCATCAGCCCCAGCATTTT.

The chain carries TRBV12-3 or TRBV12-4 and TRBJ2-1; D gene uncertain. The CDR3 is made up of 15 amino acids. The germline V and J ends were trimmed by 2 bases and 4 bases, with 12 bases remaining between them. The CDR3 DNA reads as TGTGCCAGCAGTTTAACCGGTTCTGAGTACAATGAGCAGTTCTTC. Translated, it gives CASSLTGSEYNEQFF.

The V call is TRBV20-1, the J call TRBJ2-4, with D possibly being TRBD2 (5 bases). The CDR3 sequence is 15 residues long. CDR1 is DFQATT, CDR2 SNEGSKA, per germline (reference sequence). V shed 8 bases and J shed 0 bases, with 17 bases lying between them. CDR3 amino acids: CSTRLWGVAKNIQYF. CDR3 nucleotide sequence: TGCAGTACACGGCTTTGGGGAGTAGCCAAAAACATTCAGTACTTC.

The table lists this clonotype with a few counts. The J gene is TRBJ2-3, the V gene TRBV4-1; 14 positions match TRBD2. Germline V lookup: CDR1 MGHRA, CDR2 YSYEKL. V was pared by 4 bases and J by 0 bases, with 24 bases of the junction left unmatched. The CDR3 sequence is 24 residues long. CDR3 region: CASSPVTSGRAVLFFRSSTDTQYF. In DNA form, the CDR3 reads TGCGCCAGCAGCCCGGTGACTAGCGGGAGGGCCGTTTTATTTTTCCGATCTAGCACAGATACGCAGTATTTT.

The CDR3 DNA follows: TGCGCCAGCAGCTTCCGACTCGGCGTCGACACTGAAGCTTTCTTT. Its protein is CASSFRLGVDTEAFF. This chain connects TRBV5-1 to TRBJ1-1; no reliable D call. This CDR3 comprises 15 residues. Trimming pared 2 bases from V and 3 bases from J, leaving 14 bases between. In germline, CDR1 is SGHRS, CDR2 YFSETQ.

The chain combines TRBV5-5 with TRBJ1-1, with no clear D. V lost 2 bases and J lost 1, with 9 bases in between. Germline V gene data show CDR1 as SGHKS and CDR2 as YYEKEE (reference sequence). This CDR3 contains 14 residues. Here the CDR3 DNA reads TGTGCCAGCAGCTTAGTGGAGTGGAACACTGAAGCTTTCTTT. Its protein product is CASSLVEWNTEAFF.

This clonotype was seen only a few times. V usage is TRBV5-6 and J usage is TRBJ2-5; D possibly corresponds to TRBD1 (6 bases). Germline loops: CDR1 SGHDT, CDR2 YYEEEE. V lost 2 bases to trimming and J lost 0 bases, with 11 bases between them. The CDR3 is made up of 15 amino acids. CDR3 in amino acids: CASSFDRRYQETQYF. CDR3 nucleotide sequence: TGTGCCAGCAGCTTCGACAGGCGATACCAAGAGACCCAGTACTTC.